The text below deals with one T cell receptor beta chain. This clonotype appeared a few times. It lacks a known antigen. Base qualities are not recorded, but no much larger clone differs from it by a single base. This sample was taken from a study of identical twins (dated by TCRdb to the mid-2010s). General notes on the study: The study deep-sequenced TCR alpha and beta repertoires from monozygotic twins, unrelated adults of various ages and cord blood to test whether fetal clonotypes persist. To rule out contamination, the twin experiments were replicated at different times with different library preparation protocols. On the study overall, not on this receptor specifically: Compared with coincidental sharing between unrelated individuals, an excess of low generation-probability sequences was observed among out-of-frame TCR alpha sequences shared between twins. Out-of-frame TCR alpha sharing in monozygotic twins was systematically underestimated by recombination models, whereas sharing between unrelated individuals was in agreement with the recombination models. Fewer insertions were carried by abundant cord blood beta clonotypes; a weaker similar trend was observed in young adult naive repertoires, while no such trend was observed in memory repertoires. Because the same donors could not be followed over many years, conclusions were based on cross-sectional statistical analysis. Invariant T cells such as MAIT and iNKT could partly confound zero-insertion analyses, though diverse VJ usage argued against this for most clonotypes. A weaker excess of twin sharing was found in beta out-of-frame sequences because the signal-to-noise ratio was lowered by fewer shared sequences.

The library was prepared using 5' RACE. For sequencing, an Illumina HiSeq 2000 was employed. Template switching introduced a universal primer binding site; the final cDNA contained a unique molecular identifier, enabling accurate counting of TCR cDNA molecules. Specific primers in the conserved constant-segment region were used to synthesize first-strand cDNA for TCR alpha and beta chains. To control for contamination, every cDNA library carried two barcodes: a SMART-Mk sample barcode plus Illumina barcodes. TruSeq adapter sequences, together with Illumina sample barcodes, were added in two successive PCR steps. The TCR alpha and beta cDNA libraries were sequenced on the Illumina HiSeq platform using custom primers. As for the authors' bioinformatics: MiGEC was used to process raw reads and extract unique molecular identifiers, and MiXCR was used to find CDR3 positions. For each individual, recombination models were inferred using an EM algorithm with the repgenHMM and IGoR tools. Shared clonotypes were analyzed with the tcR package in R, and sharing was normalized by the product of cloneset sizes. To study raw recombination without the effects of thymic and clonal selection, out-of-frame nonproductive sequences were analyzed. TCRdb ran its own pipeline on the public reads, namely fastp trimming at Q25 and MiXCR clone calling, and kept in-frame beta chains. A single entry per CDR3 protein holds the most common genes and DNA from its merged rows. TCRdb's processing, not the authors' own work, is the source of the V and J calls. The sample includes approximately 890,000 distinct CDR3 sequences, with around an eighth observed a single time. 1.5% to 2% of the sample is held by the ten biggest clonotypes.

V is pruned by 4 bases and J by 1 base, leaving 5 bases of the junction without a gene match. The germline V gene yields LGHNA for CDR1 and YNFKEQ for CDR2. The CDR3 holds 17 amino acids from the cysteine to the phenylalanine. Only CDR3 DNA is held: 51 bases, read in frame from base 1. Every donor in the study was a healthy Caucasian. The twin cohort consisted of three pairs of female monozygotic twins, all aged roughly 18 to 29 years. Peripheral blood mononuclear cells were the source from which RNA for the TCR libraries was isolated. These data were also reused for a study on yellow fever vaccine responses in identical twins. From the second report: According to the authors, in identical twins the way T cells responded to vaccination appeared partly convergent and partly personalized. The study precisely tracked vaccine-responding T cell clones in identical twins.

The chain was built from TRBV4-2 and TRBJ2-6, with 9 bases aligning to TRBD1. Sequencing was performed on PBMCs. This TCR came from a young woman in good health. Read as DNA, the sequence is TGTGCCAGCAGCCCCAAGGACAGGGGATCTGGGGCCAACGTCCTGACTTTC. It specifies CASSPKDRGSGANVLTF.